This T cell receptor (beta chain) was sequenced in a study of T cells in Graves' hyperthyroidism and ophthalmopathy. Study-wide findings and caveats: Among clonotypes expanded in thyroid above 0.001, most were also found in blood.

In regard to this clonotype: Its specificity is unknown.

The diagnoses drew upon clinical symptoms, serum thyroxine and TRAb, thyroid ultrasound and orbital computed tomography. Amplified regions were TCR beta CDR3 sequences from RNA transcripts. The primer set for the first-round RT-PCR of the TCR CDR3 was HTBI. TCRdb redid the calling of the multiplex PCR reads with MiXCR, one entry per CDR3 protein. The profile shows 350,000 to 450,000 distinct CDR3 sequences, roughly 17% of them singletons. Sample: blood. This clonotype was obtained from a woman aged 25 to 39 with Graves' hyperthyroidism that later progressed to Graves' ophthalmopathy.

The CDR3 DNA follows: TGTGCCAGCAGTTTAACTTGGGGTAGAAACACTGAAGCTTTCTTT. This codes for CASSLTWGRNTEAFF. The V gene is TRBV12-3 or TRBV12-4, the J gene TRBJ1-1; no clear D gene. V gave up 2 bases and J gave up 2 bases, with 12 bases separating them. The CDR3 is 15 residues long.